Below, 13 T cell receptor beta chains from the same sample are listed, as sequenced in a study of blood T cells in healthy people across ages. With a J-beta primer mix and a sample-barcoded 5' primer, a second PCR ran about 6 to 11 cycles. TCRdb passed the 5' RACE reads through MiXCR, listing each CDR3 protein once. Seen here are 1.5 million to 2 million distinct CDR3 sequences, about 35% observed once, and the top ten hold approximately 10%. The material sequenced was blood. Every receptor here comes from a woman aged 30 to 39 in good health.

There are a few counts of this clonotype. This chain connects TRBV29-1 to TRBJ2-7; D may be TRBD1 or TRBD2 (7 bases each). Trimming took off 6 bases at V and 1 base at J, with 19 bases between the two ends. The CDR3 runs 15 residues. Germline V gene sequence: CDR1 SQVTM, CDR2 ANQGSEA. Written as DNA, the CDR3 is TGCAGCGTCCCCAAGGGGAGGGGGCTTTCCTACGAGCAGTACTTC. Encoded protein: CSVPKGRGLSYEQYF.

This clonotype was seen a few times. This rearrangement joins TRBV5-1 to TRBJ2-5, with TRBD1 identical over 7 bases. The V gene's germline CDR1 is SGHRS and CDR2 YFSETQ. This CDR3 comprises 16 residues. Trimming removed 3 bases from V and 4 bases from J; junction bases left unmatched: 12. The CDR3 here is CASSSTLTGIGETQYF. In nucleotides, the CDR3 is TGCGCCAGCAGCTCAACCTTGACAGGGATAGGAGAGACCCAGTACTTC.

The chain couples TRBV15 to TRBJ1-2, with D maybe TRBD1 (5 bases). V was trimmed by 1 base and J by 7 bases, leaving 7 bases between them. CDR3 length equals 12 residues. The germline V gene encodes CDR1 LNHNV and CDR2 YYDKDF (reference sequence). CDR3 region: CATSRAGLGYTF. The CDR3 nucleotides are TGTGCCACCAGCAGAGCGGGGCTTGGCTACACCTTC.

V usage is TRBV12-3 or TRBV12-4 and J usage is TRBJ1-2; the D is unclear. The CDR3 consists of 12 residues. The V end lost 6 bases, the J end lost 9 bases, and 14 bases lay between the germline ends. CDR3 sequence: CASRGVANSYTF. For the CDR3, the DNA is TGTGCCAGCAGAGGAGTCGCGAATAGCTACACCTTC.

The rearrangement links TRBV18 to TRBJ2-2, with TRBD1 matching 8 bases. Trimming took 2 bases from V and 3 from J; bases not matched to a gene: 8. The CDR3 consists of 17 residues. Germline V gene sequence: CDR1 KGHSH, CDR2 LQKENI. The CDR3 DNA sequence: TGTGCCAGCTCACCATCGGACAGGGTTTTCTACACCGGGGAGCTGTTTTTT. Translating gives CASSPSDRVFYTGELFF.

The chain employs TRBV2 and TRBJ1-6; D not resolved. Per the germline V gene, CDR1 is SNHLY and CDR2 is FYNNEI. This CDR3 is built from 14 residues. The ends were cut back, 5 bases at V and 7 bases at J, with 12 bases in the middle. Here the CDR3 DNA reads TGTGCCAGCAGTTTTTCCCTGGGAAATTCACCCCTCCACTTT. It specifies CASSFSLGNSPLHF.

The V call is TRBV20-1, the J call TRBJ1-1; perhaps TRBD1 as D (6 bases). Trimming stripped 6 bases from V and 11 bases from J, with 19 bases between. Germline CDR1 DFQATT, CDR2 SNEGSKA (reference sequence). The CDR3 loop spans 12 amino acids. This CDR3 is CSASGQTGGAFF. CDR3 DNA: TGCAGTGCCTCGGGACAAACCGGGGGGGCTTTCTTT.

The chain uses TRBV5-3 and TRBJ2-1; D is perhaps TRBD1 or TRBD2 (5 bases each). Being an ORF, TRBV5-3 has a function that is uncertain. The CDR3 totals 17 residues. Trimming took off 8 bases at V and 9 bases at J, with 30 bases between the two ends. CDR3 in DNA: TGTGCCAGCCCGTCGCGTGGCCGTCCCACAACTAGGGGTGAGCAGTTCTTC. Translated, it gives CASPSRGRPTTRGEQFF.

This clonotype came up a few times. This chain connects TRBV7-9 to TRBJ2-3, with 12 positions matching TRBD2. In germline, CDR1 is SEHNR, CDR2 FQNEAQ (reference sequence). V lost 3 bases and J lost 2; bases outside the gene matches: 12. The CDR3 runs to 19 residues. CDR3: CASSFGLAGGPTITDTQYF. As DNA, the CDR3 is TGTGCCAGCAGCTTTGGGCTAGCGGGAGGGCCCACTATCACAGATACGCAGTATTTT.

The chain combines TRBV5-1 with TRBJ1-1; 10 bases are shared with TRBD1. CDR3 size: 15 residues. Per the germline V gene, CDR1 is SGHRS and CDR2 is YFSETQ. Trimming cost V 4 bases and J 5 bases; bases outside gene matches: 8. CDR3 region: CASSDRDRGGTEAFF. The CDR3 DNA sequence: TGCGCCAGCAGCGACCGGGACAGGGGAGGAACTGAAGCTTTCTTT.

Note on this clonotype: A read error is possible here, since a much larger clone lies one base away. This CDR3 reads CSASHRRGYGYTF. The CDR3, as DNA: TGCAGTGCTAGTCACAGACGAGGCTATGGCTACACCTTC. This chain joins TRBV20-1 and TRBJ1-2; no clear D gene. The V end was cut by 3 bases, the J end by 4 bases, with 12 bases between. CDR3 size: 13 residues. Germline V gene data show CDR1 as DFQATT and CDR2 as SNEGSKA (reference sequence).

The rearrangement links TRBV10-3 to TRBJ2-1; D is possibly TRBD1 or TRBD2 (5 bases each). CDR1 is ENHRY, CDR2 SYGVKD, per germline. The CDR3 contains 16 residues. Trimming took 4 bases from V and 0 from J, leaving 13 bases between them. The CDR3 nucleotides are TGTGCCATCAGTGGAGGGACGGGGTACTCCTACAATGAGCAGTTCTTC. This encodes CAISGGTGYSYNEQFF.

The rearrangement uses TRBV19 and TRBJ2-1, with TRBD2 as a possible D gene (6 bases). The CDR3 runs to 14 residues. The V end was cut by 5 bases, the J end by 7 bases, with 15 bases between. CDR1 and CDR2 from the germline V gene are LNHDA and SQIVND (reference sequence). The CDR3 loop is CASSWGGEGNEQFF. In DNA form, the CDR3 reads TGTGCCAGTAGTTGGGGCGGGGAAGGGAATGAGCAGTTCTTC.